Listed below are T cell receptor beta chains from one sample, sequenced in a study of blood T cell repertoires in COVID-19. Using immunoSEQ multiplex PCR, the repertoire was profiled, and TCRdb retains in-frame clones only, with some absent. The sample carries around 250,000 clones, around 87% recorded once. Sample: peripheral blood. All receptors come from a woman in her seventies with active or convalescent COVID-19. Both conserved end residues are part of each CDR3. D genes are given only for firm matches. The listing skips clone size in some rows; elsewhere it reads once, few, many or a size class.

V	J	size	D	DNA	CDR3
TRBV12-5	TRBJ1-2	NA	NA	TGTGCTAGTGGTTTGGCAGATTCTGGCTACACCTTC	CASGLADSGYTF
TRBV4-2	TRBJ1-1	once	TRBD1	TGTGCCAGCAGCCCGACAACCGGGACAGTGAACACTGAAGCTTTCTTT	CASSPTTGTVNTEAFF
TRBV7-9	TRBJ1-1	NA	NA	TGTGCCAGCAGCTCATGGGTGGCTCACTCGGGCACTGAAGCTTTCTTT	CASSSWVAHSGTEAFF
TRBV5-5	TRBJ2-1	NA	TRBD2	TGTGCCAGCAGTTCTCCCCGGGCTAGCGGCTACAATGAGCAGTTCTTC	CASSSPRASGYNEQFF
TRBV5-1	TRBJ1-1	NA	NA	TGCGCCAGCAGCCCCGCGCCAACAACCCCGAGGCGAACTGAAGCTTTCTTT	CASSPAPTTPRRTEAFF
TRBV5-1	TRBJ2-5	NA	NA	TGCGCCAGCAGCGGGACTCTAGAGACCCAGTACTTC	CASSGTLETQYF
TRBV18	TRBJ1-2	NA	NA	TGTGCCAGCTCACAGAATCGCGACAGTTATGGCTACACCTTC	CASSQNRDSYGYTF
TRBV3-1/TRBV3-2	TRBJ1-2	NA	NA	TGTGCCAGCAGCCTATCCCCTTCGGGTTCAGGGCCGATTCACGCCTTC	CASSLSPSGSGPIHAF
TRBV19	TRBJ1-1	once	NA	TGTGCCAGTAGCCCCATCGGTGAGAAGAACACTGAAGCTTTCTTT	CASSPIGEKNTEAFF
TRBV19	TRBJ1-2	NA	NA	TGTGCCAGTAGAGATCCAGGGGCAGGAGGCTACACCTTC	CASRDPGAGGYTF